This entry lists 21 T cell receptor beta chains sequenced from one sample in a study of human thymus T cells. The method was immunoSEQ multiplex PCR; TCRdb's version includes in-frame clones alone and lacks a portion of them. Of roughly 86,000 clones listed, nearly 98% are singletons. Thymus pieces cut out during corrective heart surgery were the tissue that was used. The sample was thymus tissue. The receptors stem from a boy under three years old with a congenital heart defect but otherwise immunologically healthy.

This sequence joins TRBV27 and TRBJ2-7; D is perhaps TRBD1 (5 bases). The CDR3 extends over 15 amino acids. The germline CDR1 and CDR2 sequences are MNHEY and SMNVEV (reference sequence). Trimming left V 2 bases short and J 5 bases short, with 16 bases between. The CDR3 DNA reads TGTGCCAGCAGTTTAAACAGGCGGCTAAGAGACGAGCAGTACTTC. This encodes CASSLNRRLRDEQYF.

The chain uses TRBV5-1 and TRBJ2-3, with D perhaps TRBD2 (5 bases). This CDR3 region has 17 residues. Germline V gives CDR1 SGHRS, CDR2 YFSETQ. Trimming cost V 4 bases and J 0 bases, with 18 bases left between them. The CDR3 reads CASSGASCGGSTDTQYF. The CDR3 DNA follows: TGCGCCAGCAGCGGCGCCTCTTGCGGAGGTAGCACAGATACGCAGTATTTT. Complete variable domain (other parts from reference TRBV5-1 and TRBJ2-3): KAGVTQTPRYLIKTRGQQVTLSCSPISGHRSVSWYQQTPGQGLQFLFEYFSETQRNKGNFPGRFSGRQFSNSRSEMNVSTLELGDSALYLCASSGASCGGSTDTQYFGPGTRLTVL.

This clone was picked up one time. This sequence joins TRBV5-7 and TRBJ2-5, with 10 bases lining up with TRBD2. TRBV5-7 is an ORF for which the function is uncertain. The CDR3 runs to 17 residues. Trimming cost V 1 base and J 2 bases; bases outside gene matches: 8. The CDR3, as DNA: TGTGCCAGCAGCTTGAACCCCCCAGCGGGGGGGCAAGAGACCCAGTACTTC. It specifies CASSLNPPAGGQETQYF.

The genes are TRBV27 and TRBJ2-7; 8 nucleotides line up with TRBD2. This CDR3 region has 11 residues. Germline loops: CDR1 MNHEY, CDR2 SMNVEV (reference sequence). V dropped 9 bases and J dropped 6; count of bases not matched to a gene: 4. For the CDR3, the DNA is TGTGCCAGTGGACTAGCAGGCGAGCAGTACTTC. Translated: CASGLAGEQYF.

The chain carries TRBV5-1 and TRBJ2-5, with 10 positions matching TRBD1. This CDR3 contains 13 residues. J gave up 10 bases and V 1 base, and 4 bases lay outside the gene matches. Looked up from germline, CDR1 is SGHRS and CDR2 is YFSETQ. CDR3 amino acids: CASSLYGTGDQYF. DNA for the CDR3: TGCGCCAGCAGCTTGTACGGGACAGGGGACCAGTACTTC.

The chain combines TRBV7-6 with TRBJ2-1; 7 nucleotides agree with TRBD2. Unmatched junction bases numbered 15, after V lost 4 bases and J lost 3 bases. From germline, CDR1 is SGHVS and CDR2 FNYEAQ. CDR3 length equals 18 residues. CDR3 residues: CASSSGRREASDYNEQFF. The CDR3 bases are TGTGCCAGCAGCTCCGGACGACGGGAGGCCTCTGACTACAATGAGCAGTTCTTC.

This clone was detected once. The rearrangement uses TRBV15 and TRBJ1-1; no clear D. Germline CDR1 and CDR2: LNHNV and YYDKDF (reference sequence). This CDR3 has 16 residues. The V end lost 0 bases, the J end lost 1 base, and 12 bases lay between the germline ends. The CDR3 nucleotides read TGTGCCACCAGCAGAGAAGTTGGAGGGTGGAACACTGAAGCTTTCTTT. Protein product: CATSREVGGWNTEAFF.

This rearrangement joins TRBV4-1 to TRBJ2-3; 11 bases fit TRBD1. The CDR3 totals 18 residues. Germline assignment: CDR1 MGHRA and CDR2 YSYEKL. V lost 4 bases to trimming and J lost 0 bases; unmatched junction nucleotides: 9. CDR3 region: CASSRGQGASSSTDTQYF. The DNA for the CDR3 is TGCGCCAGCAGCCGAGGACAGGGGGCCTCTTCTAGCACAGATACGCAGTATTTT.

The chain couples TRBV15 to TRBJ1-2; TRBD1 agrees at 9 bases. This CDR3 has 17 residues. Germline assignment: CDR1 LNHNV and CDR2 YYDKDF (reference sequence). The V gene end was trimmed by 2 bases and the J gene end by 5 bases; junction bases not matched to a gene: 12. The CDR3 sequence: CATSRSGTGTPRYGYTF. CDR3 bases: TGTGCCACCAGCAGATCCGGGACAGGGACCCCAAGGTATGGCTACACCTTC.

The CDR3 bases are TGTGCCAGCAGTTTACACCCAGGACAGGGGAGGGAGACCCAGTACTTC. Translated: CASSLHPGQGRETQYF. The V call is TRBV27, the J call TRBJ2-5; 9 nucleotides agree with TRBD1. The V gene end was trimmed by 2 bases and the J gene end by 5 bases; junction bases not matched to a gene: 9. Germline CDR1 reads MNHEY; CDR2 reads SMNVEV (reference sequence). The CDR3 length is 16 residues.

The CDR3, as DNA: TGCAGCGTTGAAGATCGATCACAGGGAGTCGCCACCATATATTTT. Amino acid sequence: CSVEDRSQGVATIYF. The chain employs TRBV29-1 and TRBJ1-3, with D possibly being TRBD1 (6 bases). CDR1 is SQVTM, CDR2 ANQGSEA, per germline. The V end lost 0 bases, the J end lost 9 bases, and 18 bases lay between the germline ends. This CDR3 region has 15 residues. Full variable domain (missing parts from reference TRBV29-1 and TRBJ1-3): SAVISQKPSRDICQRGTSLTIQCQVDSQVTMMFWYRQQPGQSLTLIATANQGSEATYESGFVIDKFPISRPNLTFSTLTVSNMSPEDSSIYLCSVEDRSQGVATIYFGEGSWLTVV.

This chain joins TRBV5-1 and TRBJ2-7; TRBD2 matches at 7 bases. J lost 0 bases, V lost 2 bases, and 2 bases had no gene match. From germline, CDR1 is SGHRS and CDR2 YFSETQ. CDR3 length equals 14 residues. CDR3 region: CASSFGRSSYEQYF. The CDR3, as DNA: TGCGCCAGCAGCTTCGGGAGGAGCTCCTACGAGCAGTACTTC.

The chain is built from TRBV11-2 and TRBJ2-5; 7 bases match TRBD1. The length of the CDR3 is 15 residues. Germline values: CDR1 SGHAT, CDR2 FQNNGV. V dropped 5 bases and J dropped 3; count of bases not matched to a gene: 9. The CDR3 reads CASSHWWDSEETQYF. In DNA form, the CDR3 reads TGTGCCAGCAGCCATTGGTGGGACAGCGAAGAGACCCAGTACTTC.

This clone is a singleton in its sample. V gene TRBV27 combines with J gene TRBJ1-5; D gene uncertain. CDR3 length: 18 amino acids. CDR1 MNHEY and CDR2 SMNVEV come from the germline V gene (reference sequence). V gave up 5 bases and J gave up 0 bases, with 20 bases separating them. Here the CDR3 reads CASSPNDGERYSNQPQHF. In DNA form, the CDR3 reads TGTGCCAGCAGTCCGAACGACGGGGAACGATATAGCAATCAGCCCCAGCATTTT.

This chain uses TRBV15 with TRBJ1-5; 7 nucleotides match TRBD1. Trimming cost V 8 bases and J 3 bases; bases outside gene matches: 7. Germline CDR1 is LNHNV and CDR2 is YYDKDF (reference sequence). The CDR3 covers 14 residues. CDR3 protein: CATRQGPPNQPQHF. CDR3 sequence (DNA): TGTGCCACCCGACAGGGACCCCCCAATCAGCCCCAGCATTTT.

The rearrangement joins TRBV27 to TRBJ2-5, with 7 bases aligning to TRBD1. V lost 5 bases and J lost 2; bases outside the gene matches: 11. This CDR3 has 16 residues. Germline loops: CDR1 MNHEY, CDR2 SMNVEV (reference sequence). For the CDR3, the DNA is TGTGCCAGCAGTCACCGACAGGGTAGGGGGCAAGAGACCCAGTACTTC. Its translation: CASSHRQGRGQETQYF.

This clone was seen once. V usage is TRBV10-3 and J usage is TRBJ2-1; 11 bases match TRBD1. CDR1 is ENHRY, CDR2 SYGVKD, per germline. V lost 5 bases, J lost 8 bases, and 5 bases stayed unmatched. The CDR3 has 14 amino acids. The CDR3 DNA sequence: TGTGCCATCAGTCGGGACAGGGGGAAATATGAGCAGTTCTTC. The encoded protein is CAISRDRGKYEQFF.

The chain links TRBV4-1 to TRBJ2-3; perhaps TRBD2 as D (6 bases). Per the germline V gene, CDR1 is MGHRA and CDR2 is YSYEKL. The CDR3 has 16 residues. V was shortened by 1 base and J by 5 bases, with 16 bases between the two germline ends. The CDR3 region is CASSQGGAGLKDTQYF. The DNA of the CDR3 is TGCGCCAGCAGCCAAGGAGGGGCGGGATTAAAAGATACGCAGTATTTT.

The chain is built from TRBV4-2 and TRBJ1-6; D possibly corresponds to TRBD1 (6 bases). The V gene's germline CDR1 is LGHNA and CDR2 YNFKEQ. Deletions cut 6 bases from V and 0 bases from J, with 12 bases between. This CDR3 has 16 amino acids. The CDR3 is CASRPADSSYNSPLHF. For the CDR3, the DNA is TGTGCCAGCAGACCCGCGGACAGCTCCTATAATTCACCCCTCCACTTT.

This chain links TRBV4-2 with TRBJ1-5; D ambiguous. V lost 6 bases to trimming and J lost 1 base, with 4 bases between them. The CDR3 is 12 amino acids. Germline CDR1 and CDR2: LGHNA and YNFKEQ. This chain's CDR3 is CASRNSNQPQHF. The CDR3 coding sequence is TGTGCCAGCAGAAACAGCAATCAGCCCCAGCATTTT.

The chain joins TRBV7-8 to TRBJ2-3; TRBD2 agrees at 11 bases. The germline V gene encodes CDR1 SGHVS and CDR2 FQNEAQ. V dropped 5 bases and J dropped 1; count of bases not matched to a gene: 5. The CDR3 length is 16 residues. Here the CDR3 DNA reads TGTGCCAGCAGCACCGAGGGACTAGCGGGCACAGATACGCAGTATTTT. Protein product: CASSTEGLAGTDTQYF.